This T cell receptor (beta chain) was retrieved from a study of T cells after yellow fever vaccination. Study details: It was SMART-Seq v4 Ultra Low Input that prepared the fractions with low cell numbers. Study results and limitations: The secondary response peaked faster, at day 5 versus 15, but was weaker. Most clones from primary vaccination were detected again post-booster (roughly 96% CD4, roughly 85% CD8).

A remark on this clonotype: What it binds is unknown.

They built TCR cDNA with 5'RACE template switching, a step that put in a universal primer site and UMIs. Using its own MiXCR run on the 5' RACE reads, TCRdb lists one record per CDR3 protein. The sample includes under 500,000 distinct CDR3 sequences, approximately 19% seen only once; the top ten take about a sixth. CDR3 length: 14 residues. Per the germline V gene, CDR1 is LGHNA and CDR2 is YSLEER. V lost 0 bases, J lost 9 bases, and 12 bases lay in between. This sequence joins TRBV4-3 and TRBJ2-1; D is perhaps TRBD1 (6 bases). This specimen consisted of PBMCs, obtained before the yellow fever booster vaccination. This receptor was identified in a man aged 18-30 years who received the YFV17D yellow fever vaccine. CDR3 sequence (DNA): TGCGCCAGCAGCCAAGATCTAACAGGGCGTGAGCAGTTCTTC. Its protein is CASSQDLTGREQFF.